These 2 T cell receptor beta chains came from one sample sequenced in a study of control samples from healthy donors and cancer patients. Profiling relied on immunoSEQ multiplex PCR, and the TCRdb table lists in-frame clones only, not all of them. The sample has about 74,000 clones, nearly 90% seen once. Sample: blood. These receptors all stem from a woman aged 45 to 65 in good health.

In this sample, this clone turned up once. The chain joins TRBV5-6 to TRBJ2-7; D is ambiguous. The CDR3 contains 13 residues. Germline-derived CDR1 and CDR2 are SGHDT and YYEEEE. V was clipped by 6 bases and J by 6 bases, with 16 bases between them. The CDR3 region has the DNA TGTGCCAGCACCCTTCGGGCGAACTCCGAGCAGTACTTC. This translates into CASTLRANSEQYF.

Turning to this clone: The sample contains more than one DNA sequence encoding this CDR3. The CDR3 DNA follows: TGTGCCAGCAGCTTAGGGGGCTCCTACGAGCAGTACTTC. It specifies CASSLGGSYEQYF. The J gene is TRBJ2-7, the V gene TRBV11-2, with D uncertain. The CDR3 loop spans 13 amino acids. V was cut by 1 base and J by 0 bases, with 4 bases left in between. The germline V gene encodes CDR1 SGHAT and CDR2 FQNNGV. The full variable domain, its missing parts supplied by reference TRBV11-2 and TRBJ2-7, is EAGVAQSPRYKIIEKRQSVAFWCNPISGHATLYWYQQILGQGPKLLIQFQNNGVVDDSQLPKDRFSAERLKGVDSTLKIQPAKLEDSAVYLCASSLGGSYEQYFGPGTRLTVT.